Below are 24 T cell receptor beta chains sequenced from a single sample in a study of T-cell reconstitution after alpha-beta-depleted transplantation in children. Unique molecular identifiers were incorporated into the prepared TCRbeta library. TCRdb processed the PCR reads anew with MiXCR; each CDR3 protein has one entry. Among 900,000 or so distinct CDR3 sequences listed, around 15% were seen once. The specimen comprised PBMCs, mostly from graft donor cells, sampled 360 days after TCRalphabeta/CD19-depleted stem cell transplant. The receptor set was obtained from a male patient younger than 18 who had a stem cell transplant for acute lymphoblastic leukemia, so the T cells may come from the graft donor.

This clonotype was seen repeatedly, ten times or more. The V gene is TRBV29-1, the J gene TRBJ2-7, with 10 bases identical to TRBD2. The CDR3 sequence is 13 residues long. Germline CDR1 reads SQVTM; CDR2 reads ANQGSEA. Trimming at V came to 4 bases and at J to 3 bases, leaving 3 bases not matched to a gene. CDR3: CSVALAGDYEQYF. The CDR3 nucleotides read TGCAGCGTTGCGCTAGCGGGAGACTACGAGCAGTACTTC.

The sample holds a few counts of this clonotype. The chain combines TRBV19 with TRBJ2-7, with D unclear. CDR1 and CDR2 (germline): LNHDA, SQIVND (reference sequence). There are 13 residues in the CDR3. Trimming removed 3 bases at V and 2 bases at J, with 8 bases between. The CDR3 nucleotides are TGTGCCAGTAGTATCCTACTGACCTACGAGCAGTACTTC. Its protein is CASSILLTYEQYF.

The chain joins TRBV6-5 to TRBJ2-7; tentative D call: TRBD1 (5 bases). The germline V gene encodes CDR1 MNHEY and CDR2 SVGAGI. Trimming removed 0 bases from V and 4 bases from J, with 16 bases in between. The CDR3 length is 16 residues. The chain's CDR3 is CASSYSGRTPGYEQYF. In DNA, the CDR3 is TGTGCCAGCAGTTACTCCGGGCGGACACCTGGATACGAGCAGTACTTC.

Remarks on this clonotype: Just one base apart from a much larger clone, this may be a read error. The rearrangement uses TRBV5-1 and TRBJ2-7; 10 nucleotides align to TRBD2. Germline values: CDR1 SGHRS, CDR2 YFSETQ. V shed 0 bases and J 4 bases; nucleotides not matched to a gene: 1. CDR3 length: 14 residues. The CDR3 loop is CASSLDSGRYEQYF. Written as DNA, the CDR3 is TGCGCCAGCAGCTTGGATAGCGGGAGGTACGAGCAGTACTTC.

J is TRBJ1-4 and V is TRBV5-1; D is unresolved. The V and J ends lost 4 bases and 0 bases respectively, with 7 bases between them. CDR3 length: 14 amino acids. Germline CDR1 is SGHRS and CDR2 is YFSETQ. CDR3 in amino acids: CASSVGATNEKLFF. CDR3 sequence (DNA): TGCGCCAGCAGCGTGGGTGCAACTAATGAAAAACTGTTTTTT.

Only a few counts were recorded for this clonotype. V is TRBV12-3 or TRBV12-4 and J is TRBJ2-1; 9 bases align to TRBD2. CDR3 size: 15 residues. V shed 5 bases and J 12 bases; nucleotides not matched to a gene: 14. The CDR3: CASSPGRGRAEGQFF. CDR3 coding DNA: TGTGCCAGCAGTCCGGGCCGCGGGAGGGCCGAGGGGCAGTTCTTC.

The V call is TRBV29-1, the J call TRBJ2-3, with D possibly called TRBD1 or TRBD2 (5 bases each). V shed 6 bases and J shed 3 bases, with 13 bases lying between them. The germline V gene encodes CDR1 SQVTM and CDR2 ANQGSEA. This CDR3 comprises 13 residues. In DNA form, the CDR3 reads TGCAGCGTCGGGGACCCTCCGACAGATACGCAGTATTTT. Translating it yields CSVGDPPTDTQYF.

The V and J genes are TRBV12-3 or TRBV12-4 and TRBJ1-1, with TRBD1 as a possible D gene (5 bases). This CDR3 comprises 14 residues. Trimming shortened V by 7 bases and J by 0 bases, and 12 bases separated the two germline ends. CDR3 coding DNA: TGTGCCAGCAATACAGGACCCATGAACACTGAAGCTTTCTTT. Translating it yields CASNTGPMNTEAFF.

V is TRBV4-1 and J is TRBJ2-1; 7 bases map to TRBD2. CDR1 MGHRA and CDR2 YSYEKL come from the germline V gene. J lost 4 bases, V lost 1 base, and 7 bases had no gene match. There are 16 residues in the CDR3. The CDR3 region has the DNA TGCGCCAGCAGCCAAGTCGGTCTAGCGGCATACAATGAGCAGTTCTTC. It specifies CASSQVGLAAYNEQFF.

The V gene is TRBV7-9, the J gene TRBJ2-3, with 8 nucleotides matching TRBD1. J was trimmed by 3 bases and V by 5 bases; bases with no gene match: 10. Germline CDR1 is SEHNR and CDR2 is FQNEAQ (reference sequence). The CDR3 sequence is 16 residues long. CDR3 bases: TGTGCCAGCAGCCCTGACAGGGGACATGCAACAGATACGCAGTATTTT. Translation: CASSPDRGHATDTQYF.

The chain recombines TRBV11-2 with TRBJ1-2, with a weak D call TRBD1 (6 bases). This CDR3 is 14 amino acids long. V lost 5 bases to trimming and J lost 2 bases, with 12 bases between them. Looked up from germline, CDR1 is SGHAT and CDR2 is FQNNGV. DNA of the CDR3: TGTGCCAGCAGCCCCCTGGGACAAAACTATGGCTACACCTTC. This encodes CASSPLGQNYGYTF.

The rearrangement joins TRBV9 to TRBJ2-5, with TRBD1 matching over 8 bases. CDR1 is SGDLS, CDR2 YYNGEE, per germline. This CDR3 is built from 15 residues. The V and J ends lost 0 bases and 5 bases, in that order; junction bases with no gene match: 6. The CDR3 DNA is TGTGCCAGCAGCGTAGCTTCAGGGGGCAGGGAGACCCAGTACTTC. It yields the protein CASSVASGGRETQYF.

This clonotype appeared a few times. The J gene is TRBJ2-7, the V gene TRBV5-8, with TRBD1 matching 7 bases. With 5 bases clipped from V and 7 bases from J, the junction kept 6 bases outside the gene matches. This CDR3 spans 12 amino acids. Germline CDR1 and CDR2: SGHTS and YDEGEE. The DNA of the CDR3 is TGTGCCAGCAGGGACAGGAGTCAAGAGCAGTACTTC. Amino acid sequence: CASRDRSQEQYF.

This clonotype has more than one count but fewer than ten. The chain is built from TRBV12-3 or TRBV12-4 and TRBJ1-1; a possible D gene is TRBD1 (6 bases). The CDR3 spans 14 residues. Trimming cost V 3 bases and J 8 bases, with 16 bases left between them. The chain's CDR3 is CASSFDGGGAEAFF. In nucleotides, the CDR3 is TGTGCCAGCAGTTTCGATGGGGGGGGCGCGGAAGCTTTCTTT.

This sequence joins TRBV18 and TRBJ2-4, with TRBD1 identical over 9 bases. The CDR3 is 14 amino acids. Germline V gene data show CDR1 as KGHSH and CDR2 as LQKENI. With 5 bases clipped from V and 5 bases from J, the junction kept 4 bases outside the gene matches. The CDR3 DNA reads TGTGCCAGCTCAGCAACAGGGGGCCAAAACATTCAGTACTTC. Its protein product is CASSATGGQNIQYF.

This chain joins TRBV20-1 and TRBJ2-2; tentative D call: TRBD1 (6 bases). The ends were cut back, 6 bases at V and 0 bases at J, with 20 bases in the middle. This CDR3 has 17 amino acids. Looked up from germline, CDR1 is DFQATT and CDR2 is SNEGSKA (reference sequence). CDR3 loop: CSARADRPTANTGELFF. CDR3 DNA: TGCAGTGCGAGGGCCGACAGGCCTACGGCGAACACCGGGGAGCTGTTTTTT.

The J gene is TRBJ2-7, the V gene TRBV19, with 11 bases matching TRBD1. Per the germline V gene, CDR1 is LNHDA and CDR2 is SQIVND (reference sequence). The CDR3 totals 16 residues. J lost 0 bases, V lost 1 base, and 2 bases had no gene match. The DNA of the CDR3 is TGTGCCAGTAGTATAGTCGGGACAGGGGGCTCCTACGAGCAGTACTTC. The encoded protein is CASSIVGTGGSYEQYF. Filled out from reference TRBV19 and TRBJ2-7, the complete variable domain reads DGGITQSPKYLFRKEGQNVTLSCEQNLNHDAMYWYRQDPGQGLRLIYYSQIVNDFQKGDIAEGYSVSREKKESFPLTVTSAQKNPTAFYLCASSIVGTGGSYEQYFGPGTRLTVT.

This clonotype has a handful of counts. This rearrangement joins TRBV12-5 to TRBJ2-2, with D maybe TRBD1 (6 bases). Germline lookup yields CDR1 LGHNT and CDR2 FRNRAP. Trimming removed 3 bases at V and 3 bases at J, with 20 bases between. This CDR3 contains 18 residues. The CDR3 nucleotides are TGTGCTAGTGGTTTCGCGCCATACAGGGAGAGGTACACCGGGGAGCTGTTTTTT. Translating it yields CASGFAPYRERYTGELFF.

On this clonotype itself: A read error may produce the germline difference seen at one junction end. J is TRBJ2-3 and V is TRBV7-2; D unclear. The V gene's germline CDR1 is SGHTA and CDR2 FQGNSA. The CDR3 runs to 12 residues. CDR3 sequence: CASNLRTDTQYF. The DNA of the CDR3 is TGTGCCAGCAACTTACGTACAGATACGCAGTATTTT.

The rearrangement links TRBV11-2 to TRBJ1-3; possible D gene TRBD1, 5 bases. The CDR3 is 16 residues long. Germline CDR1 and CDR2: SGHAT and FQNNGV. The V gene lost 5 bases and the J gene lost 0 bases, with 14 bases spanning the gap. CDR3 bases: TGTGCCAGCAGCCTCTATTCAGGGACCTCTGGAAACACCATATATTTT. Its protein is CASSLYSGTSGNTIYF.

This clonotype was counted a few times. The chain links TRBV7-9 to TRBJ2-1; TRBD1 is a possible D gene (5 bases). The CDR3 is 15 amino acids. Germline-derived CDR1 and CDR2 are SEHNR and FQNEAQ (reference sequence). Between the trimmed V and J ends, which lost 2 bases and 7 bases, there was a span of 15 bases. CDR3 in amino acids: CASSLMGLLRNEQFF. The CDR3 nucleotides read TGTGCCAGCAGCTTAATGGGGCTACTAAGGAATGAGCAGTTCTTC.

The sample holds a few counts of this clonotype. The V call is TRBV11-2, the J call TRBJ2-3, with unresolved D. The germline CDR1 and CDR2 sequences are SGHAT and FQNNGV. The CDR3 extends over 16 amino acids. V was cut by 3 bases and J by 0 bases, with 13 bases left in between. The CDR3 loop reads CASSLMSWGSTDTQYF. Here the CDR3 DNA reads TGTGCCAGCAGCTTGATGAGTTGGGGTAGCACAGATACGCAGTATTTT.

In this sample, this clonotype turned up many times. This chain links TRBV20-1 with TRBJ2-1, with D possibly TRBD2 on 6 matching bases. Per the germline V gene, CDR1 is DFQATT and CDR2 is SNEGSKA (reference sequence). V lost 0 bases and J 5 bases, leaving 17 bases between the germline ends. The CDR3 length is 16 residues. In DNA form, the CDR3 reads TGCAGTGCTAGAGATCCGACCGGGAGAATGGACAATGAGCAGTTCTTC. Its protein is CSARDPTGRMDNEQFF.

The chain uses TRBV3-1 and TRBJ2-3; 11 positions agree with TRBD2. The CDR3 extends over 19 amino acids. The germline gives CDR1 LGHDT, CDR2 YNNKEL (reference sequence). The J segment lost 4 bases and the V segment lost 8 bases, leaving 20 bases of the junction unmatched. The CDR3 region has the DNA TGTGCCAGCTGTTTCCGTCCACTAGCGGGAGCCGGGCTCCCAGATACGCAGTATTTT. It is translated as CASCFRPLAGAGLPDTQYF.